This T cell receptor beta chain was identified in a study of cytomegalovirus exposure and HLA in healthy donors (dated by TCRdb to 2016 to 2017). Background on the whole study: An earlier analysis of a few hundred of the donors reported about 300 Gb of sequence data and 117 million unique TCR beta sequences obtained from about 179 million T cells. An early release that covered roughly 600 HLA-typed donors contained approximately 300 gigabases of sequencing data and 80 million or so unique TCR sequences. The genetic ancestry cluster associated with self-reported Caucasian donors included 80% to 90% of the 398 genotyped donors. The study aimed to test whether signatures of past pathogen exposure could be identified by cataloging public T cell receptors. The T cell repertoires of some 670 subjects were profiled by immunosequencing and related to cytomegalovirus serostatus. Along with the approximately 600-subject first cohort, a separate validation cohort of roughly 110 different subjects was used. To predict cytomegalovirus infection status, the study brought together high-throughput TCR immunosequencing, statistical association of individual TCRs with disease status, and machine learning. To study patterns of TCR occurrence, a later analysis re-analyzed previously published TCR beta repertoires from under 750 donors and added high-resolution HLA genotyping. The later analysis used no new phenotypic data to find candidate immune exposures, relying instead on TCR beta sequences and their occurrence across donors. In an earlier analysis of 500 to 650 of the donors, high-throughput TCR beta sequencing was used to judge whether each TCR beta V gene segment behaved as functional or pseudogenic. Donor age, sex, ethnicity and CMV serostatus were collected together with the repertoire data. A later genetic analysis used genome-wide SNP genotypes for about three fifths of the roughly 700 donors, treating that subset as a discovery cohort. All discovery cohort repertoires had been generated using a single sequencing platform. HLA typing covered class I and class II loci at four-digit resolution. The number of typed donors differed by locus: about 620-640 for A, B, C, DRB1 and DQB1; about 520 for DQA1; approximately 600 for DPA1; and around 490 for DPB1. Several DR-DQ haplotypes were treated as single units for association and clustering because of strong linkage in the cohort. Across 398 genotyped donors of the cohort, an average of roughly 250,000 unique TCR beta nucleotide sequences per donor were sequenced, and roughly a sixth of those sequences were non-productive. The research as a whole found: The cohort was sequenced for TCR beta chains only, and without alpha or paired-chain data the features that could be detected were limited. The earlier analysis of about 600 of the donors excluded roughly 16 rarely observed V segments, including chromosome 9 orphons, because counts were too low. Cytomegalovirus status was reported to be diagnosed by the classifier with high specificity and sensitivity in both the original and validation cohorts. A group of highly shared sequence variants was considered likely to be a technical artifact of the sequencing pipeline. Roughly uniform sequencing depth across donors was assumed in presence/absence analyses, although this assumption may not hold. A later analysis found that TCR association rates varied across HLA loci, with DRB1 alleles showing the most associated TCRs and HLA-C alleles the fewest. A total of 150 to 200 TCR beta chains were listed by the study as associated with cytomegalovirus. It was suggested by the authors that the approach could potentially be generalized to other disease states and immunological phenotypes. Several of the top co-occurrence clusters appeared to be linked to parvovirus B19, influenza, CMV and Epstein-Barr virus, according to a later analysis. Linkage disequilibrium might explain the correlated functional status among segregating V segments, but an unknown experimental factor could not be ruled out. In a later analysis, most CMV-associated TCR beta chains were found to appear HLA-restricted, with HLA associations seemingly driven largely by CMV exposure. In a later analysis, around 17,000 TCR beta sequences were associated with specific HLA alleles at a false discovery rate of 0.05. A further reported finding was that TCR beta sequences accurately predicted the HLA-A and HLA-B alleles for most subjects in the first cohort. Compared with the roughly 670-donor mean, donors in an Asian-associated ancestry cluster had fewer N-insertions in productive TCRs, according to a later genetic analysis. An association between a missense DCLRE1C variant and V-gene and J-gene trimming of TCR beta chains was found in a later genetic analysis and replicated in an independent cohort. In vitro tests confirmed that a few of the cytomegalovirus-associated TCR beta chains recognize cytomegalovirus antigens. The only immune exposure information available for the cohort was CMV serostatus. Broadly in line with IMGT annotations, most TCR beta V segments showed up in productive rearrangements about 90% or about 30% of the time in an earlier analysis of 450 to 750 of the donors. A later analysis found that HLA-associated TCR beta chains were more clonally expanded and had lower generation probabilities than equally common non-associated chains. Because HLA typing was unavailable for some donors at each locus, only the typed subset was used in association tests. Across donors, most TCR sequences were observed very rarely, whereas some public TCRs were present in many individuals. When HLA alleles, especially DR and DQ, strongly co-occurred, TCR associations were difficult to assign to individual alleles.

Comment on this clone: Its recognized antigen is unknown. Base qualities are not recorded, but no much larger clone differs from it by a single base.

In total, approximately 690 healthy bone marrow donors made up the cohort. All cohort members were sampled while nominally healthy, although unrecorded immune exposures were likely present. The donor tested CMV seronegative, placing the donor among the 350 or so seronegative members of the cohort. A peripheral blood sample was collected from each donor, and TCR beta sequencing was performed on peripheral blood mononuclear cells. Genomic DNA extraction from the blood cell samples was performed with the Qiagen DNeasy Blood Extraction Kit. Libraries were made using the immunoSEQ multiplex PCR assay. The multiplex PCR relied on a mix of 60 forward primers for TCR Vbeta segments and 13 reverse primers for TCR Jbeta segments. A multiplex PCR assay on genomic DNA amplified the CDR3 region of rearranged TCR beta genes. The amplified TCR beta libraries were sequenced on the Illumina HiSeq System as 87-base-pair reads. The original methods were these. Across the 600 to 700 repertoires, a later analysis counted roughly 77 million unique TCR beta chains, 9 million to 14 million of which were shared by at least two donors. Raw reads were error-corrected and collapsed into unique sequences with a nearest-neighbor algorithm that merged closely related sequences to remove PCR and sequencing errors. CDR3 sequences were aligned to IMGT reference sequences to assign V, D and J gene segments. For a sequence to be retained, at least a six-nucleotide match to both a V gene segment and a J gene segment was required. Rearrangements were classified as productive when the CDR3 lacked stop codons and remained in frame with V and J, and all other rearrangements were classified as non-productive. Following IMGT convention, CDR3 was defined as the stretch from the second conserved V-encoded cysteine to the conserved J-encoded phenylalanine. The earlier analysis of about 590 of the donors excluded sequences that lacked an unambiguous match to a single V gene segment. An earlier analysis of approximately 590 of the donors called V segments functional above 56.7% productive rearrangements and segregating when the between-donor standard deviation exceeded 5%. A statistical classification framework was developed to diagnose cytomegalovirus status using the catalog of TCR beta chain sequences. In a later analysis, V and J genes were assigned by comparing TCR nucleotide sequences against IMGT/GENE-DB human TR gene sequences. Using the TCRdist pipeline, a later analysis assigned CDR3 sequences along with most-parsimonious VDJ recombination scenarios. In a later analysis, each TCR beta chain was defined by its CDR3 amino acid sequence together with its V-gene family, and reads lacking a unique V-gene family were excluded. A later analysis removed 592 highly shared, low-generation-probability nucleotide sequences to deal with suspected cross-contamination and a sequencing artifact. A later analysis calculated a clonal expansion index for each public chain from normalized within-repertoire ranks of inferred template counts. A later analysis computed generation probabilities with a VDJ recombination model fitted to out-of-frame rearrangements, and checked the results against IGoR. In a later analysis, hypergeometric tests were used to score TCR-TCR, TCR-HLA and TCR-CMV co-occurrence, with a repertoire-size bias correction applied to TCR pairs. A later analysis estimated false discovery rates by permuting HLA or CMV assignments 20 times. In a later analysis, co-occurring TCRs were grouped with DBSCAN, and TCRdist sequence similarity was added when clustering was performed within HLA-allele-positive subsets. Repertoires with fewer than 30,000 or more than 120,000 public chains, plus five repertoires with anomalous nucleotide sharing, were excluded from co-occurrence clustering. TCRdb's version of the immuneACCESS table is confined to in-frame rearrangements and falls short of the full clone set. An unresolved V gene accounts for under half of the shortfall where checked; the remainder is of unknown origin. That table furnishes V, J and clone size, whereas the DNA furnished D and trimming. The sample table records approximately 89,000 clones; 77% of these occur just once. The ten top clones hold more than 3% of the sample.

This sequence was found in a man aged 30 to 39 in good health and CMV-seronegative. Sequencing was carried out using PBMCs.

The DNA is TGCAGCGTGTCTGGGATTTTTAGCCGGGACAGCACTGAAGCTTTCTTT. The encoded protein is CSVSGIFSRDSTEAFF. Rearrangement joined TRBV29-1 to TRBJ1-1; 7 bases in between match TRBD1. For CDR1 and CDR2, the germline V gene lists SQVTM and ANQGSEA. The CDR3 goes from the cysteine to the phenylalanine over 16 residues. Of all the DNA, just the CDR3 is kept, 48 bases in frame from base 1. V has 6 bases trimmed and J has 4 bases trimmed; junction bases matching no gene number 17.